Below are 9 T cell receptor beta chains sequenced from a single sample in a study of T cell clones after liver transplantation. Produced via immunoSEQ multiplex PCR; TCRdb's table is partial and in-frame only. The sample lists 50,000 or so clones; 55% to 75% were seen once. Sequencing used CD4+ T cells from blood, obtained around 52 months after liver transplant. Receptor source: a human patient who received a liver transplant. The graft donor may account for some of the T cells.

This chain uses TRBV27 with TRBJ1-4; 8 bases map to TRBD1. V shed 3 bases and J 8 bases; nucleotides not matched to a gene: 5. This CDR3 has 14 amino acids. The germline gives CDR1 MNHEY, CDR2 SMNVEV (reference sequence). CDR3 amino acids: CASSFDRGGEKLFF. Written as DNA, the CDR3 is TGTGCCAGCAGTTTCGACAGGGGAGGGGAAAAACTGTTTTTT.

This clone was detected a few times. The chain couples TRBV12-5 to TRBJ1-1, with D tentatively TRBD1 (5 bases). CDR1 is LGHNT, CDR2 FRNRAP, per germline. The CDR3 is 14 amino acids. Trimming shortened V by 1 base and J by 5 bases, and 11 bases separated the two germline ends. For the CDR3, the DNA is TGTGCTAGTGGTTTGGGTTTTTGGGGGACTGAAGCTTTCTTT. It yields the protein CASGLGFWGTEAFF.

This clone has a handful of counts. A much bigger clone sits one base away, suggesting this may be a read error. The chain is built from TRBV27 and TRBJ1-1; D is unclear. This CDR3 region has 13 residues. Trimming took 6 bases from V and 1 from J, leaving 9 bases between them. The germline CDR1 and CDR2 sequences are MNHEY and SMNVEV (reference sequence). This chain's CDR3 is CASSPGRNTEAFF. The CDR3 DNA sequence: TGTGCCAGCAGCCCGGGGAGGAACACTGAAGCTTTCTTT.

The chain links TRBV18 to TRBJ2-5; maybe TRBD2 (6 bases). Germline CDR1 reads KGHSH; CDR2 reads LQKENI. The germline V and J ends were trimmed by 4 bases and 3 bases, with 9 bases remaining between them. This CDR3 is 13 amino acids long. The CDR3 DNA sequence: TGTGCCAGCTCACTCGCGGGGAAAGAGACCCAGTACTTC. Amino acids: CASSLAGKETQYF. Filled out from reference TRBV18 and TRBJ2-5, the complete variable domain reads NAGVMQNPRHLVRRRGQEARLRCSPMKGHSHVYWYRQLPEEGLKFMVYLQKENIIDESGMPKERFSAEFPKEGPSILRIQQVVRGDSAAYFCASSLAGKETQYFGPGTRLLVL.

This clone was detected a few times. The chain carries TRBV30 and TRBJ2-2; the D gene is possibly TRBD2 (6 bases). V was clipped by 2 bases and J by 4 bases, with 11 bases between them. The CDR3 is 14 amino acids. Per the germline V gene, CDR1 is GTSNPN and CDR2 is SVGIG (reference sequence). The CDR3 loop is CAWSRMGLTGELFF. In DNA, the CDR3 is TGTGCCTGGAGTCGTATGGGACTCACCGGGGAGCTGTTTTTT.

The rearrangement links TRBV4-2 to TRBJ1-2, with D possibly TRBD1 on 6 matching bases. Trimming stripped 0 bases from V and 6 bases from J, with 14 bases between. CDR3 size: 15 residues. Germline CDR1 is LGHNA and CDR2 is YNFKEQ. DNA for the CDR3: TGTGCCAGCAGCCAAGAGGGCAGGGGTACTAATGGCTACACCTTC. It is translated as CASSQEGRGTNGYTF.

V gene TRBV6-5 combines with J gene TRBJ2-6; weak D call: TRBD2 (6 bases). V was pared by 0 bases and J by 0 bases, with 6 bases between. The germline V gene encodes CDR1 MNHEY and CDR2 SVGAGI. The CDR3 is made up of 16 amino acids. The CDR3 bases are TGTGCCAGCAGTTACTCGGGGGGCTCTGGGGCCAACGTCCTGACTTTC. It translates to CASSYSGGSGANVLTF.

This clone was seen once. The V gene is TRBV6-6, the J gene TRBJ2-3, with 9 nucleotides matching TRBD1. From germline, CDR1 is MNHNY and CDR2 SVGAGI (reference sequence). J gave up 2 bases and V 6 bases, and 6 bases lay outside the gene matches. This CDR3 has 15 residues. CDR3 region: CASSPTGGTTDTQYF. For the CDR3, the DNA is TGTGCCAGCAGCCCGACAGGGGGGACCACAGATACGCAGTATTTT.

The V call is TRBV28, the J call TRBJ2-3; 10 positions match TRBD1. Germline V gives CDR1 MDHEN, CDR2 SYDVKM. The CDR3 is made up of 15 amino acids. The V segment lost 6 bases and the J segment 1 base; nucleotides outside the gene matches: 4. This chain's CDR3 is CASRSGTGGTDTQYF. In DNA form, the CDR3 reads TGTGCCAGCAGGTCCGGGACAGGGGGCACAGATACGCAGTATTTT.